The 9 T cell receptor beta chains below all came from one sample that was sequenced in a study of identical twins. A single record per CDR3 protein comes from TCRdb applying MiXCR to the 5' RACE reads. The data hold fewer than 900,000 distinct CDR3 sequences, with approximately 21% observed a single time. The same sample was also studied in work on T cells expressing NK-cell markers.

Source material: PBMCs. The origin of the receptors is a woman under 30 in good health.

This chain links TRBV18 with TRBJ1-1; D not resolved. The germline gives CDR1 KGHSH, CDR2 LQKENI. Trimming left V 6 bases short and J 3 bases short, with 17 bases between. The CDR3 contains 15 residues. The CDR3 loop is CASSGKLNDHTEAFF. The CDR3 DNA reads as TGTGCCAGCTCGGGCAAGTTGAACGATCACACTGAAGCTTTCTTT.

This clonotype was seen ten or more times. The J gene is TRBJ2-3, the V gene TRBV29-1; D not resolved. Germline values: CDR1 SQVTM, CDR2 ANQGSEA. The CDR3 contains 16 residues. Trimming took 1 base from V and 4 from J, leaving 18 bases between them. This CDR3 reads CSVEGPAGTPADTQYF. Written as DNA, the CDR3 is TGCAGCGTTGAAGGGCCAGCAGGAACGCCCGCAGATACGCAGTATTTT.

The rearrangement uses TRBV11-2 and TRBJ2-1, with D perhaps matching TRBD1 or TRBD2 (5 bases each). The CDR3 length is 19 residues. V was shortened by 4 bases and J by 1 base, with 23 bases between the two germline ends. Germline CDR1 is SGHAT and CDR2 is FQNNGV. The DNA of the CDR3 is TGTGCCAGCAGCTCCCACGGAGTGAGGGGCCTGGGGTCCTACAATGAGCAGTTCTTC. This sequence encodes CASSSHGVRGLGSYNEQFF.

This clonotype was counted between two and nine times. The chain links TRBV12-3 or TRBV12-4 to TRBJ1-6, with unresolved D. The CDR3 has 14 amino acids. Trimming shortened V by 2 bases and J by 2 bases, and 4 bases separated the two germline ends. CDR3 region: CASSLSAYNSPLHF. The DNA of the CDR3 is TGTGCCAGCAGTTTAAGTGCCTATAATTCACCCCTCCACTTT.

This clonotype was seen a few times. The chain has TRBV10-3 and TRBJ1-1, with D tentatively TRBD1 (6 bases). The CDR3 consists of 13 residues. Trimming took 0 bases from V and 9 from J, leaving 11 bases between them. The germline gives CDR1 ENHRY, CDR2 SYGVKD. CDR3 loop: CAISESGQPKAFF. As DNA, the CDR3 is TGTGCCATCAGTGAGTCTGGACAGCCAAAAGCTTTCTTT.

This sequence joins TRBV5-5 and TRBJ1-1, with D hard to call. This CDR3 is built from 14 residues. V lost 6 bases, J lost 0 bases, and 12 bases lay in between. The V gene's germline CDR1 is SGHKS and CDR2 YYEKEE (reference sequence). In nucleotides, the CDR3 is TGTGCCAGCACCTCCAACGTACTGAACACTGAAGCTTTCTTT. Amino acid sequence: CASTSNVLNTEAFF.

This clonotype has a count of ten or more. The chain links TRBV27 to TRBJ2-7; weak D call: TRBD1 (5 bases). Germline values: CDR1 MNHEY, CDR2 SMNVEV (reference sequence). The length of the CDR3 is 13 residues. Trimming cost V 4 bases and J 2 bases, with 9 bases left between them. DNA of the CDR3: TGTGCCAGCAGTTCAGGGATTACCTACGAGCAGTACTTC. This gives the protein CASSSGITYEQYF.

This clonotype was counted between two and nine times. The chain combines TRBV9 with TRBJ2-7; D unclear. This CDR3 contains 13 residues. Looked up from germline, CDR1 is SGDLS and CDR2 is YYNGEE. V was pared by 2 bases and J by 3 bases, with 9 bases between. CDR3 DNA: TGTGCCAGCAGCGTTGATGATGTCTACGAGCAGTACTTC. It translates to CASSVDDVYEQYF.

This clonotype has a count of ten or more. This chain uses TRBV2 with TRBJ2-4; D remains unclear. The ends were cut back, 3 bases at V and 10 bases at J, with 10 bases in the middle. Germline CDR1 and CDR2: SNHLY and FYNNEI. CDR3 length: 12 amino acids. CDR3 DNA sequence: TGTGCCAGCAGTGAGTGGTCAGATATTCAGTACTTC. Residues: CASSEWSDIQYF.